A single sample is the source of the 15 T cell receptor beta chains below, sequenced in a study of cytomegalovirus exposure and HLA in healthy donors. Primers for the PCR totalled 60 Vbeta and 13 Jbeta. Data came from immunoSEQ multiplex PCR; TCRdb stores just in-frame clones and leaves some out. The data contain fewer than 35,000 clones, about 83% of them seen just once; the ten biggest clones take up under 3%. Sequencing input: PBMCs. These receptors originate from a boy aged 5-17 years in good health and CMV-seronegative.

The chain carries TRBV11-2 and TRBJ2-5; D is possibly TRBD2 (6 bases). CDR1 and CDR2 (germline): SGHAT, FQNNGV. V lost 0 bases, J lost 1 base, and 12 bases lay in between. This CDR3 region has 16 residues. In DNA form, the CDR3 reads TGTGCCAGCAGCTTAGACCAGGGAGGAAGCCAAGAGACCCAGTACTTC. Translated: CASSLDQGGSQETQYF.

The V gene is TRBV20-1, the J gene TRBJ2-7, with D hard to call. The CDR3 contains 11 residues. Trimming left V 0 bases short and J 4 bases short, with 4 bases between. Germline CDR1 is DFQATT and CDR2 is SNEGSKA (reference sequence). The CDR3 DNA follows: TGCAGTGCTAGAGATTCGTACGAGCAGTACTTC. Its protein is CSARDSYEQYF.

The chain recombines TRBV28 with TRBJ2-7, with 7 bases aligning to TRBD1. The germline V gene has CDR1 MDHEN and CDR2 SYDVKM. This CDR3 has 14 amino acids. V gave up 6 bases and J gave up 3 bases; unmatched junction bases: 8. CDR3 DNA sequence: TGTGCCAGCAGCCAAGACAGGGTTGACTACGAGCAGTACTTC. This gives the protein CASSQDRVDYEQYF. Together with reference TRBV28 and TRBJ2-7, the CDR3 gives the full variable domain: DVKVTQSSRYLVKRTGEKVFLECVQDMDHENMFWYRQDPGLGLRLIYFSYDVKMKEKGDIPEGYSVSREKKERFSLILESASTNQTSMYLCASSQDRVDYEQYFGPGTRLTVT.

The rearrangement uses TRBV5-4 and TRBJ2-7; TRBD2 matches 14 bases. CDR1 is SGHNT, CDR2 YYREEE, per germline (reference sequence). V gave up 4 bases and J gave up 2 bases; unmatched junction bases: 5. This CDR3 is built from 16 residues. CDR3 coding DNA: TGTGCCAGCAGCCCCGGACTAGCGGGGGGCCCCTACGAGCAGTACTTC. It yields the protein CASSPGLAGGPYEQYF.

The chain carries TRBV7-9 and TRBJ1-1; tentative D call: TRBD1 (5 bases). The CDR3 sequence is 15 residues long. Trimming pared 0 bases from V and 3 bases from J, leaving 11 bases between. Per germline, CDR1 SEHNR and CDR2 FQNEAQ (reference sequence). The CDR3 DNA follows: TGTGCCAGCAGCTTAGCTAGCGGGGGTGACACTGAAGCTTTCTTT. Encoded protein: CASSLASGGDTEAFF.

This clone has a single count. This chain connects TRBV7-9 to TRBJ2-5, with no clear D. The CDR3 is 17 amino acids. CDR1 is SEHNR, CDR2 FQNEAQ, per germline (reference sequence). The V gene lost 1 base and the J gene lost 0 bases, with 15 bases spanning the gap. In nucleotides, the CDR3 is TGTGCCAGCAGCTTAGAGTTCCCAGGAACGTACCAAGAGACCCAGTACTTC. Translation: CASSLEFPGTYQETQYF. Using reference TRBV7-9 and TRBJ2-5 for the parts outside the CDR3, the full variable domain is DTGVSQNPRHKITKRGQNVTFRCDPISEHNRLYWYRQTLGQGPEFLTYFQNEAQLEKSRLLSDRFSAERPKGSFSTLEIQRTEQGDSAMYLCASSLEFPGTYQETQYFGPGTRLLVL.

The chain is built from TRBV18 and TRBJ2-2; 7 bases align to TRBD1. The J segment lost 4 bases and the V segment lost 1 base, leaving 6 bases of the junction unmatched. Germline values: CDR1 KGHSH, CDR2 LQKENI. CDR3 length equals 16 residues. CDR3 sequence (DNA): TGTGCCAGCTCACCACTGCAGGGGGTAGTCACCGGGGAGCTGTTTTTT. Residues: CASSPLQGVVTGELFF.

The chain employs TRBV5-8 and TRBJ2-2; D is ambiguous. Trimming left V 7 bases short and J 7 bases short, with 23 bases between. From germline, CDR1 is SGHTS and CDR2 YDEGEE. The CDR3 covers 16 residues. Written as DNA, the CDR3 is TGTGCCAGCCCCTTATCCCCCGGTCGAGTCGGCGGGGAGCTGTTTTTT. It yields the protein CASPLSPGRVGGELFF.

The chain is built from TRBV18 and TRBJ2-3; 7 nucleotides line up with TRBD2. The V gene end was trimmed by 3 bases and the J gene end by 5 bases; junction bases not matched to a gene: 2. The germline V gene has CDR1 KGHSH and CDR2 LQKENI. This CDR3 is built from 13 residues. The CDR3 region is CASSPPGGDTQYF. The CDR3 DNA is TGTGCCAGCTCACCTCCGGGGGGAGATACGCAGTATTTT.

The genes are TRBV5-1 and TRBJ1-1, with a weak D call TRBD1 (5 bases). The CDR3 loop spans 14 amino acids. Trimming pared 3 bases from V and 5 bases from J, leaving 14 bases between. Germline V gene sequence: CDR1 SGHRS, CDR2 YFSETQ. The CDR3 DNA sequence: TGCGCCAGCAGCTGGAGGGGTGCTGGAACTGAAGCTTTCTTT. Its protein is CASSWRGAGTEAFF.

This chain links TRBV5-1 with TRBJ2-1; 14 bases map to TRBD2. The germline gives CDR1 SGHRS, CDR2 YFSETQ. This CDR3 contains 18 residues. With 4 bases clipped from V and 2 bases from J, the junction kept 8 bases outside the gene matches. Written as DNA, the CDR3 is TGCGCCAGCAGCCTTGGGACTAGCGGGGGTGCGACCTACAATGAGCAGTTCTTC. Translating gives CASSLGTSGGATYNEQFF. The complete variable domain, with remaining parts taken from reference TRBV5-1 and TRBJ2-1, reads KAGVTQTPRYLIKTRGQQVTLSCSPISGHRSVSWYQQTPGQGLQFLFEYFSETQRNKGNFPGRFSGRQFSNSRSEMNVSTLELGDSALYLCASSLGTSGGATYNEQFFGPGTRLTVL.

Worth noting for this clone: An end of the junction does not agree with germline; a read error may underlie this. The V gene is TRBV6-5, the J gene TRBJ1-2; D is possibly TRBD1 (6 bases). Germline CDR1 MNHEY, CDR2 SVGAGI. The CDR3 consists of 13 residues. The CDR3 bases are TGTGCCAGCAGTTACACAGGGACCTATGGCTACGCCTTC. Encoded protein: CASSYTGTYGYAF.

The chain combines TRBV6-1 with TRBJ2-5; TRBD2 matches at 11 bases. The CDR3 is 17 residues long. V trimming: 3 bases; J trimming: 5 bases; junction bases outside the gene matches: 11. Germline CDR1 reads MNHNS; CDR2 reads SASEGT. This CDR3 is CASSDFGSGGAGETQYF. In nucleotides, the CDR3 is TGTGCCAGCAGTGATTTTGGTAGCGGGGGGGCCGGGGAGACCCAGTACTTC.

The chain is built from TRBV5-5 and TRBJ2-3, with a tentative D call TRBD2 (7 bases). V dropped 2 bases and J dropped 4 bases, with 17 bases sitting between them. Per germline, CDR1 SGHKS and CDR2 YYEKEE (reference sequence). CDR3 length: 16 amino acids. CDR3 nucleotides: TGTGCCAGCAGCTTCTACGTTGGGGGGGGCGCAGATACGCAGTATTTT. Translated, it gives CASSFYVGGGADTQYF.

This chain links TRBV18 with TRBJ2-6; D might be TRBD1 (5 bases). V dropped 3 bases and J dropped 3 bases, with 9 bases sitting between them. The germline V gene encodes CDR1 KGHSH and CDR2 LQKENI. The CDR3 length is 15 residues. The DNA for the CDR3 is TGTGCCAGCTCACCGGCAGGGTATGGGGCCAACGTCCTGACTTTC. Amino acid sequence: CASSPAGYGANVLTF. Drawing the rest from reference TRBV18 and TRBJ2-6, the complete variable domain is NAGVMQNPRHLVRRRGQEARLRCSPMKGHSHVYWYRQLPEEGLKFMVYLQKENIIDESGMPKERFSAEFPKEGPSILRIQQVVRGDSAAYFCASSPAGYGANVLTFGAGSRLTVL.